This T cell receptor (beta chain) is drawn from a study of neurological immune-mediated disorders. Time point indicated: longitudinal time-point 1 (baseline). The starting material, 2 million PBMCs stored at -80 C, gave rise to the unsorted libraries. Per the germline V gene, CDR1 is LNHDA and CDR2 is SQIVND (reference sequence). This CDR3 contains 16 residues. After removal of 7 bases from V and 2 bases from J, the junction contained 9 bases not matched to a gene. TCRdb reanalysed the 5' RACE reads using MiXCR and keeps one entry per CDR3 protein. The sample lists approximately 53,000 distinct CDR3 sequences; 9% to 10% were seen once.

The sequencing sample was made of PBMCs. This receptor was identified in a woman aged 40 to 50 in good health. This chain uses TRBV19 with TRBJ2-1; 9 nucleotides agree with TRBD1. Here the CDR3 DNA reads TGTGCCAGTAAAACCTGGACAGGGGTTCCCTACAATGAGCAGTTCTTC. Protein sequence: CASKTWTGVPYNEQFF.